These 23 T cell receptor beta chains share one sample of origin, sequenced in a study of blood T cell repertoires in COVID-19. Measured with immunoSEQ multiplex PCR; TCRdb has only the in-frame clones, and not every one. The repertoire holds approximately 230,000 clones, with approximately 90% as singletons. Material for sequencing was peripheral blood. The receptors were gathered from a man aged 18-30 years with active or convalescent COVID-19.

The V call is TRBV27, the J call TRBJ1-2; 7 bases agree with TRBD1. The germline CDR1 and CDR2 sequences are MNHEY and SMNVEV (reference sequence). Trimming cost V 5 bases and J 5 bases; bases outside gene matches: 11. There are 15 residues in the CDR3. This chain's CDR3 is CASSPIQGYPYGYTF. DNA of the CDR3: TGTGCCAGCAGTCCAATACAGGGGTACCCATATGGCTACACCTTC.

The rearrangement joins TRBV7-3 to TRBJ2-1; D is unresolved. Germline V lookup: CDR1 SGHTA, CDR2 FQGTGA. Trimming took 1 base from V and 0 from J, leaving 7 bases between them. The CDR3 runs to 15 residues. CDR3 sequence reads: CASSLILSSYNEQFF. The CDR3 bases are TGTGCCAGCAGCTTAATCCTGAGCTCCTACAATGAGCAGTTCTTC.

This chain connects TRBV19 to TRBJ1-2, with D possibly TRBD1 on 6 matching bases. CDR1 LNHDA and CDR2 SQIVND come from the germline V gene (reference sequence). The length of the CDR3 is 12 residues. Trimming removed 1 base from V and 8 bases from J, with 8 bases in between. CDR3 nucleotides: TGTGCCAGTAGTATAGGAGGGGGAGGCTACACCTTC. This sequence encodes CASSIGGGGYTF.

The rearrangement joins TRBV7-6 to TRBJ2-7; 7 bases line up with TRBD1. In germline, CDR1 is SGHVS, CDR2 FNYEAQ. J gave up 4 bases and V 5 bases, and 14 bases lay outside the gene matches. There are 16 residues in the CDR3. In nucleotides, the CDR3 is TGTGCCAGCAGCCCAATTCAGGGGGATCTGGATTACGAGCAGTACTTC. Its translation: CASSPIQGDLDYEQYF.

The chain has TRBV28 and TRBJ2-7, with D tentatively TRBD2 (6 bases). This CDR3 comprises 13 residues. V was trimmed by 7 bases and J by 4 bases, leaving 14 bases between them. The V gene's germline CDR1 is MDHEN and CDR2 SYDVKM. In nucleotides, the CDR3 is TGTGCCAGCATCCCCGGGGGTAAATACGAGCAGTACTTC. Its translation: CASIPGGKYEQYF.

The table lists this clone with a few counts. V and J are TRBV14 and TRBJ1-3; D not certain. Germline V CDR1 and CDR2: SGHDN, FVKESK. The CDR3 contains 14 residues. V was shortened by 3 bases and J by 4 bases, with 10 bases between the two germline ends. Here the CDR3 reads CASSQAGVGNTIYF. CDR3 bases: TGTGCCAGCAGCCAGGCCGGGGTCGGAAACACCATATATTTT.

This chain uses TRBV4-3 with TRBJ2-6, with D possibly being TRBD1 (5 bases). The CDR3 extends over 16 amino acids. Trimming left V 0 bases short and J 0 bases short, with 6 bases between. The V gene's germline CDR1 is LGHNA and CDR2 YSLEER. DNA of the CDR3: TGCGCCAGCAGCCAAGATCAGGGCTCTGGGGCCAACGTCCTGACTTTC. Protein product: CASSQDQGSGANVLTF.

The chain links TRBV7-6 to TRBJ2-2; 7 bases agree with TRBD1. V was clipped by 4 bases and J by 5 bases; unmatched bases: 7. The CDR3 is 15 amino acids. Germline assignment: CDR1 SGHVS and CDR2 FNYEAQ. The CDR3 bases are TGTGCCAGCAGCTATAGGACAGGACCGACCGGGGAGCTGTTTTTT. The encoded protein is CASSYRTGPTGELFF.

The rearrangement uses TRBV4-3 and TRBJ2-7; tentative D call: TRBD1 (6 bases). The CDR3 sequence is 15 residues long. Germline-derived CDR1 and CDR2 are LGHNA and YSLEER. With 5 bases removed from V and 0 bases from J, the gap between germline ends came to 14 bases. CDR3 in DNA: TGCGCCAGCAGCAATGCCGGGACACCCTCCTACGAGCAGTACTTC. Its translation is CASSNAGTPSYEQYF.

The chain couples TRBV4-3 to TRBJ2-7; 7 bases fit TRBD2. Germline values: CDR1 LGHNA, CDR2 YSLEER. The CDR3 loop spans 16 amino acids. The trim removed 2 bases at V and 6 bases at J, leaving 13 bases unmatched. The CDR3 protein is CASSQQRLATSSEQYF. In DNA, the CDR3 is TGCGCCAGCAGCCAACAGCGACTAGCCACTTCGAGCGAGCAGTACTTC.

The chain combines TRBV5-3 with TRBJ1-2; D not certain. TRBV5-3 is filed as an ORF, its function uncertain. V shed 8 bases and J shed 13 bases, with 18 bases lying between them. CDR3 size: 11 residues. This CDR3 is CARRLSTLRTF. The CDR3 region has the DNA TGTGCCAGGAGACTTAGCACCCTGCGCACCTTC.

This chain joins TRBV29-1 and TRBJ1-2, with 10 bases aligning to TRBD1. Germline CDR1 is SQVTM and CDR2 is ANQGSEA. The CDR3 covers 14 residues. The V gene end was trimmed by 6 bases and the J gene end by 6 bases; junction bases not matched to a gene: 10. The DNA of the CDR3 is TGCAGCGTGGAGACCGGACAGGGGGAAAATGGCTACACCTTC. Translating it yields CSVETGQGENGYTF.

This sequence joins TRBV5-1 and TRBJ1-5; the D gene is possibly TRBD1 (6 bases). Trimming cost V 2 bases and J 3 bases, with 18 bases left between them. Looked up from germline, CDR1 is SGHRS and CDR2 is YFSETQ. There are 17 residues in the CDR3. The CDR3 region has the DNA TGCGCCAGCAGCTTTGCCCCGACGGACAGCTACAATCAGCCCCAGCATTTT. Translation gives CASSFAPTDSYNQPQHF.

V usage is TRBV6-2 or TRBV6-3 and J usage is TRBJ2-6, with 11 bases identical to TRBD2. Germline values: CDR1 MNHEY, CDR2 SVGEGT. CDR3 size: 19 residues. J gave up 0 bases and V 6 bases, and 10 bases lay outside the gene matches. CDR3 nucleotides: TGTGCCAGCAGCCAGACTAGCGGGAACCCACTCTCTGGGGCCAACGTCCTGACTTTC. Translating it yields CASSQTSGNPLSGANVLTF.

V is TRBV5-4 and J is TRBJ2-3; D is uncertain. Germline V CDR1 and CDR2: SGHNT, YYREEE (reference sequence). This CDR3 is 12 amino acids long. V lost 2 bases, J lost 6 bases, and 7 bases lay in between. CDR3 region: CASSFPMDTQYF. CDR3 nucleotides: TGTGCCAGCAGCTTTCCAATGGATACGCAGTATTTT.

By share, this clone counts as medium-sized. This chain connects TRBV12-5 to TRBJ2-1, with 8 bases identical to TRBD2. CDR3 length: 13 residues. The trim removed 9 bases at V and 10 bases at J, leaving 11 bases unmatched. Germline-derived CDR1 and CDR2 are LGHNT and FRNRAP. For the CDR3, the DNA is TGTGCTAGCTCCCCGGGAGGGAGATACGAGCAGTTCTTC. It yields the protein CASSPGGRYEQFF.

The chain links TRBV20-1 to TRBJ1-1; D is perhaps TRBD1 (5 bases). The CDR3 runs to 11 residues. V was pared by 1 base and J by 10 bases, with 10 bases between. Germline CDR1 is DFQATT and CDR2 is SNEGSKA (reference sequence). The CDR3 here is CSARAQGRAFF. CDR3 nucleotide sequence: TGCAGTGCTAGAGCTCAGGGTCGAGCTTTCTTT.

This chain uses TRBV4-2 with TRBJ1-1; TRBD1 might be the D (5 bases). The CDR3 is 14 residues long. Germline assignment: CDR1 LGHNA and CDR2 YNFKEQ. V gave up 0 bases and J gave up 8 bases, with 13 bases separating them. As DNA, the CDR3 is TGTGCCAGCAGCCAAGAGGGGCGGGAAGAGGAAGCTTTCTTT. Amino acid sequence: CASSQEGREEEAFF.

The V and J genes are TRBV6-6 and TRBJ2-2; D is perhaps TRBD2 (6 bases). CDR3 size: 16 residues. V was cut by 0 bases and J by 0 bases, with 8 bases left in between. The germline V gene has CDR1 MNHNY and CDR2 SVGAGI (reference sequence). This chain's CDR3 is CASSYSSGANTGELFF. The CDR3, as DNA: TGTGCCAGCAGTTACTCTTCGGGGGCGAACACCGGGGAGCTGTTTTTT.

This clone was recorded once. This chain links TRBV28 with TRBJ1-1, with a weak D call TRBD1 (5 bases). V was trimmed by 7 bases and J by 4 bases, leaving 16 bases between them. CDR3 length: 14 residues. CDR1 and CDR2 from the germline V gene are MDHEN and SYDVKM. The CDR3 DNA is TGTGCCAGCAACCCTCGCCCGGGGGGCACTGAAGCTTTCTTT. This sequence encodes CASNPRPGGTEAFF.

The CDR3 sequence: CASSLGQLETEAFF. The DNA of the CDR3 is TGTGCCAGCAGCTTGGGACAGTTGGAAACTGAAGCTTTCTTT. The chain employs TRBV5-8 and TRBJ1-1; weak D call: TRBD1 (5 bases). This CDR3 is built from 14 residues. The germline V gene encodes CDR1 SGHTS and CDR2 YDEGEE. Trimming shortened V by 0 bases and J by 5 bases, and 11 bases separated the two germline ends.

This chain connects TRBV27 to TRBJ2-5; tentative D call: TRBD1 (6 bases). The CDR3 extends over 13 amino acids. V lost 0 bases to trimming and J lost 5 bases, with 7 bases between them. Germline V gene lookup returns CDR1 MNHEY and CDR2 SMNVEV (reference sequence). Here the CDR3 DNA reads TGTGCCAGCAGTTTATCGAGGGGGGAGACCCAGTACTTC. Residues: CASSLSRGETQYF.

The chain joins TRBV28 to TRBJ1-2; tentatively, D is TRBD1 (5 bases). The CDR3 is made up of 10 amino acids. Between the trimmed V and J ends, which lost 6 bases and 8 bases, there was a span of 7 bases. CDR1 is MDHEN, CDR2 SYDVKM, per germline. CDR3 amino acids: CASREGGYTF. DNA for the CDR3: TGTGCCAGCAGGGAGGGGGGCTACACCTTC.